What follows are 9 T cell receptor beta chains derived from one specimen sequenced in a study of T cell responses to AZD1222 COVID-19 vaccine. The method was immunoSEQ multiplex PCR; TCRdb's version includes in-frame clones alone and lacks a portion of them. The sample contains some 200,000 clones, 85% to 95% of which appear only once. The material was peripheral blood, obtained 28 days after the second AZD1222 dose. The receptors were sampled from an adult who received the AZD1222 COVID-19 vaccine.

This chain connects TRBV18 to TRBJ2-7; maybe TRBD1 (5 bases). From germline, CDR1 is KGHSH and CDR2 LQKENI. CDR3 length: 14 amino acids. V lost 5 bases to trimming and J lost 7 bases, with 18 bases between them. CDR3 sequence (DNA): TGTGCCAGCTCATCGACAGCCTCGGAACGAGAGCAGTACTTC. Amino acids: CASSSTASEREQYF.

V usage is TRBV7-9 and J usage is TRBJ2-5; 7 nucleotides agree with TRBD2. The germline V gene encodes CDR1 SEHNR and CDR2 FQNEAQ (reference sequence). This CDR3 has 17 amino acids. Losses at the gene ends were 5 bases for V and 0 bases for J; bases not matched to a gene: 12. The DNA for the CDR3 is TGTGCCAGCAGCCCGGGCGGAACCAGCGGGGACCAAGAGACCCAGTACTTC. Amino acid sequence: CASSPGGTSGDQETQYF.

This clone was counted only a few times. V is TRBV2 and J is TRBJ2-3; D is uncertain. Germline-derived CDR1 and CDR2 are SNHLY and FYNNEI. V was cut by 8 bases and J by 0 bases, with 9 bases left in between. This CDR3 is built from 13 residues. In DNA, the CDR3 is TGTGCCAGCGCCTGGGATAGCACAGATACGCAGTATTTT. This gives the protein CASAWDSTDTQYF.

The V gene is TRBV27, the J gene TRBJ2-2, with a weak D call TRBD1 (5 bases). This CDR3 contains 15 residues. V lost 4 bases and J lost 5, with 14 bases in between. Per germline, CDR1 MNHEY and CDR2 SMNVEV (reference sequence). CDR3 protein: CASSSRVFATGELFF. As DNA, the CDR3 is TGTGCCAGCAGTTCCAGGGTTTTTGCGACCGGGGAGCTGTTTTTT.

This chain joins TRBV5-1 and TRBJ2-3; 10 nucleotides align to TRBD2. Germline CDR1 SGHRS, CDR2 YFSETQ. This CDR3 has 18 residues. Trimming removed 0 bases from V and 0 bases from J; junction bases left unmatched: 7. This CDR3 is CASSLVLASGGSTDTQYF. In DNA, the CDR3 is TGCGCCAGCAGCTTGGTTCTGGCTAGCGGGGGTAGCACAGATACGCAGTATTTT.

This clone was seen just once. This chain connects TRBV4-3 to TRBJ2-7; weak D call: TRBD2 (5 bases). Trimming removed 0 bases from V and 1 base from J, with 10 bases in between. The CDR3 consists of 15 residues. Germline-derived CDR1 and CDR2 are LGHNA and YSLEER. CDR3 bases: TGCGCCAGCAGCCAAGATCCCCGGGGATCCTACGAGCAGTACTTC. Translating gives CASSQDPRGSYEQYF.

This clone has a handful of counts. The V and J genes are TRBV9 and TRBJ2-1; D could derive from TRBD1 or TRBD2 (5 bases each). Germline CDR1 SGDLS, CDR2 YYNGEE. Deletions cut 0 bases from V and 8 bases from J, with 9 bases between. This CDR3 contains 13 residues. CDR3 bases: TGTGCCAGCAGCGTAGGACGGGGCGATGAGCAGTTCTTC. It is translated as CASSVGRGDEQFF.

The chain carries TRBV3-1 (or the pseudogene TRBV3-2) and TRBJ1-3; 9 nucleotides agree with TRBD1. The germline V gene has CDR1 LGHDT and CDR2 YNNKEL (reference sequence). The ends lost 4 bases at V and 4 bases at J; junction bases unmatched: 14. The CDR3 extends over 18 amino acids. The CDR3 bases are TGTGCCAGCAGCCGTACTCACACCGGGACAGGGTGGGGAAACACCATATATTTT. It translates to CASSRTHTGTGWGNTIYF.

The V call is TRBV11-2, the J call TRBJ1-1; 7 bases are shared with TRBD1. The CDR3 runs to 12 residues. CDR1 SGHAT and CDR2 FQNNGV come from the germline V gene. The trim removed 4 bases at V and 7 bases at J, leaving 3 bases unmatched. CDR3 sequence: CASSYQGVEAFF. As DNA, the CDR3 is TGTGCCAGCAGCTACCAGGGGGTTGAAGCTTTCTTT.